Included here is one T cell receptor beta chain sequence, with context. The antigen is not known. Gene names are mouse gene names. The CDR3 end is not reached by the read, which stops 1 residue before it; the germline J gene fills it in. These data belong to a study of tissue T cells after allogeneic stem cell transplantation. Findings of the study overall: Which tissue TCRs were alloreactive or antigen-specific was not determined. Some clones might be persisting host cells.

This table comes from immunoSEQ multiplex PCR, and its TCRdb copy is limited to in-frame clones, with some not included. The sample holds 3,900 or so clones, roughly half seen once. The germline gives CDR1 NSHNY, CDR2 SYGAGN. CDR3 size: 15 residues. Trimming at V came to 2 bases and at J to 1 base, leaving 3 bases not matched to a gene. The time point denotes: mouse harvest day 7 after allogeneic transplant. Each mouse received 10^7 T-cell-depleted marrow cells plus 10^6 splenic CD5+ T cells by tail vein. Tissues came from B6→BALB/c major-mismatch GVHD mice at day 7 or 14. The receptor was derived from a female BALB/c mouse given C57BL/6 T cells with graft-versus-host disease after an allogeneic hematopoietic cell transplant. The specimen was lymph node tissue. The chain carries TRBV13-1 and TRBJ2-1, with TRBD2 matching 7 bases. CDR3 residues: CASSDGGGNYAEQFF. Partial CDR3 DNA: TGTGCCAGCAGTGACGGGGGGGGGAACTATGCTGAGCAGTTC.